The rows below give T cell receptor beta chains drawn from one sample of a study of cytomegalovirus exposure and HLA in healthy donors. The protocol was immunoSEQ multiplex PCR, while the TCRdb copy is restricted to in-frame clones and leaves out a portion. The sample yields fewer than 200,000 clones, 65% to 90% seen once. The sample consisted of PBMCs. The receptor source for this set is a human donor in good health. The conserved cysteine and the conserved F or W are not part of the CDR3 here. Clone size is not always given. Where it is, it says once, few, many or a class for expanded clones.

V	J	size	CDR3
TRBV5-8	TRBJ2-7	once	ASSLDFTSPYEQY
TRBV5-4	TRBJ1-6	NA	ASSSPDRENSPLH
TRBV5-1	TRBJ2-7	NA	ASSRDLQGEQY
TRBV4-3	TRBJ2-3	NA	ASSVSGGGRTDTQY
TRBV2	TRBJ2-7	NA	ASRLAGGSYEQY
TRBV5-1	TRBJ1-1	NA	ASSLYLNTEAF
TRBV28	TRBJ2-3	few	ASSPRTDTQY
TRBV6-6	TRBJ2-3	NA	ASKSRGAPQDTQY
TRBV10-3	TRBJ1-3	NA	AISAIGASGNTIY
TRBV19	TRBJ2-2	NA	ASNLRWTGELF
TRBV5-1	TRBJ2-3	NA	ASKPTGWPDTQY
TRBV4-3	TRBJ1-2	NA	ASSQERGSLYGYT
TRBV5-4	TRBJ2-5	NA	ASSSGGSGGRETQY
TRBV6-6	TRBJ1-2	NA	ASRAGTGNGYT
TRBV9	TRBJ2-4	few	ASSVGLAGYSMAKNIQY
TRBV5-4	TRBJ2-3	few	ASSLDRAGTDTQY
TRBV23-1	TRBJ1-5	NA	ASSFSPTGSNQPQH
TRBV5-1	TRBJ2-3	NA	ASSLGQADSTDTQY
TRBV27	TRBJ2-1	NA	ASSTQTGGYYNEQF
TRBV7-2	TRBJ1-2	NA	ASSLGPGFNYGYT
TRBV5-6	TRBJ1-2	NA	ASSHRSLGGSVGYT
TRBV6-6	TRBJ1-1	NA	ACQGGFGTEAF
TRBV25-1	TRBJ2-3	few	ASSAYSDRGSLDTQY
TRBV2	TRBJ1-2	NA	ASRRLTGGYGYT
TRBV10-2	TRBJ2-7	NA	ASRPGGGLSYEQY
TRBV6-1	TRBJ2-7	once	ASSELRNEQY
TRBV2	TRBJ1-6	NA	ASSSTGWGSPLH
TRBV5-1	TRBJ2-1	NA	ASSLKAGGPNEQF